This is a list of T cell receptor beta chains from one sample in a study of cytomegalovirus exposure and HLA in healthy donors. Repertoires were generated with immunoSEQ multiplex PCR, while TCRdb's copy carries only in-frame clones and drops some. This table has 75,000 to 90,000 clones, about 79% appearing once. Sequenced material: PBMCs. The receptors were gathered from a male donor in good health and CMV-seropositive. CDR3s include the opening cysteine and the closing phenylalanine or tryptophan.

TRBV27,TRBJ1-5,CASSLQGSQPQHF
TRBV7-3,TRBJ1-1,CASSLTGVAEAFF
TRBV19,TRBJ2-7,CASSPTTDSGQYF
TRBV7-9,TRBJ2-3,CASSLGQGPDTQYF
TRBV7-9,TRBJ1-2,CASSPGYFGGYTF
TRBV5-6,TRBJ2-7,CASSGGLADLYEQYF
TRBV4-1,TRBJ1-3,CASSPGTAKNSGNTIYF
TRBV5-1,TRBJ2-1,CASSGGLAGIDEQFF
TRBV6-5,TRBJ1-2,CASRKGGGCGYTF
TRBV19,TRBJ2-3,CASRKAGGPSVLDTQYF
TRBV14,TRBJ2-2,CASSALGQGVVAGELFF
TRBV9,TRBJ2-1,CASSVGISGLSPYNEQFF
TRBV27,TRBJ2-1,CASSILAGGTDEQFF
TRBV5-1,TRBJ2-3,CASSSHQTSGGTDTQYF
TRBV27,TRBJ2-5,CASSLTGGGLGTQYF
TRBV5-1,TRBJ2-5,CASSSGAGRWYF
TRBV7-2,TRBJ2-7,CASSFRGGRDLNEQYF
TRBV25-1,TRBJ1-2,CASSEAATASNYGYTF
TRBV28,TRBJ2-7,CASTGGAYEQYF
TRBV2,TRBJ2-4,CASATKNIQYF
TRBV7-9,TRBJ2-3,CSSSRGLAGIYTDTQYF
TRBV7-6,TRBJ2-3,CASSSTGGGTDTQYF
TRBV6-5,TRBJ2-7,CASRSQGIDDEQYF
TRBV27,TRBJ1-2,CASSRQGARGYTF
TRBV9,TRBJ1-6,CASSPGGGLYSPLHF
TRBV2,TRBJ2-3,CAKPGQVQGDTQYF